Each of the 12 T cell receptor beta chains below was sequenced from the same sample in a study of early T cells in non-severe SARS-CoV-2 infection. TCRdb reprocessed the 5' RACE reads via MiXCR and lists one record per CDR3 protein. Of about 70,000 distinct CDR3 sequences in the sample, less than 15% were seen once. The material was whole blood, obtained at baseline. The receptors here all came from an adult who was a healthcare worker with PCR-confirmed SARS-CoV-2 infection or an uninfected control (not recorded which). The donor label of this sample is uncertain.

This clonotype was observed at least ten times. This sequence joins TRBV11-2 and TRBJ1-6; unclear D gene. Germline lookup yields CDR1 SGHAT and CDR2 FQNNGV. V was trimmed by 5 bases and J by 9 bases, leaving 11 bases between them. This CDR3 comprises 13 residues. The CDR3 region has the DNA TGTGCCAGCAGCCCCGGACCGGGTTCACCCCTCCACTTT. The encoded protein is CASSPGPGSPLHF.

In this sample, this clonotype turned up a few times. The V call is TRBV7-2, the J call TRBJ1-4; no definite D call. V was shortened by 1 base and J by 4 bases, with 13 bases between the two germline ends. Germline V CDR1 and CDR2: SGHTA, FQGNSA. The CDR3 runs 16 residues. In DNA, the CDR3 is TGTGCCAGCAGCTTAGATCCCCGTCAGCTTAATGAAAAACTGTTTTTT. It is translated as CASSLDPRQLNEKLFF.

The CDR3 DNA reads as TGTGCCAGCAGCTCCGGGACTAGTCTGAATGAGCAGTTCTTC. Translation: CASSSGTSLNEQFF. V and J are TRBV7-7 and TRBJ2-1; 8 nucleotides match TRBD2. The CDR3 runs 14 residues. The J segment lost 7 bases and the V segment lost 4 bases, leaving 6 bases of the junction unmatched. The germline V gene has CDR1 SSHAT and CDR2 FNYEAQ (reference sequence). The full variable domain, rest sourced from reference TRBV7-7 and TRBJ2-1, is GAGVSQSPRYKVTKRGQDVTLRCDPISSHATLYWYQQALGQGPEFLTYFNYEAQPDKSGLPSDRFSAERPEGSISTLTIQRTEQRDSAMYRCASSSGTSLNEQFFGPGTRLTVL.

This clonotype was counted only a few times. The chain combines TRBV5-1 with TRBJ1-1; D is unclear. V lost 1 base to trimming and J lost 1 base, with 11 bases between them. There are 15 residues in the CDR3. Germline assignment: CDR1 SGHRS and CDR2 YFSETQ. CDR3 nucleotide sequence: TGCGCCAGCAGCTTGAAATCTCCCGGGAACACTGAAGCTTTCTTT. This codes for CASSLKSPGNTEAFF.

The chain couples TRBV5-1 to TRBJ2-2; D is possibly TRBD2 (6 bases). Germline CDR1 is SGHRS and CDR2 is YFSETQ. The CDR3 sequence is 13 residues long. Deletions cut 4 bases from V and 5 bases from J, with 9 bases between. The CDR3 protein is CASSDAGTGELFF. CDR3 bases: TGCGCCAGCAGCGATGCGGGAACCGGGGAGCTGTTTTTT.

The rearrangement uses TRBV10-3 and TRBJ1-1; 10 bases fit TRBD1. The CDR3 runs 15 residues. The V segment lost 4 bases and the J segment 6 bases; nucleotides outside the gene matches: 8. In germline, CDR1 is ENHRY, CDR2 SYGVKD. The chain's CDR3 is CAISGGQGSGAEAFF. For the CDR3, the DNA is TGTGCCATCAGTGGGGGACAGGGGAGCGGGGCTGAAGCTTTCTTT.

In its sample, this clonotype was seen a few times. V gene TRBV15 combines with J gene TRBJ2-1; maybe TRBD1 (5 bases). Per germline, CDR1 LNHNV and CDR2 YYDKDF (reference sequence). V lost 3 bases, J lost 4 bases, and 10 bases lay in between. The CDR3 runs to 14 residues. CDR3 residues: CATSRVAGYNEQFF. DNA of the CDR3: TGTGCCACCAGCAGGGTTGCAGGGTACAATGAGCAGTTCTTC.

A few counts support this clonotype. V and J are TRBV20-1 and TRBJ1-2; weak D call: TRBD1 (5 bases). In germline, CDR1 is DFQATT, CDR2 SNEGSKA (reference sequence). The ends were cut back, 6 bases at V and 5 bases at J, with 10 bases in the middle. The CDR3 spans 11 residues. CDR3 nucleotides: TGCAGTGCAACGGGGCCATATGGCTACACCTTC. It specifies CSATGPYGYTF.

The chain carries TRBV29-1 and TRBJ1-1; D remains ambiguous. V was pared by 8 bases and J by 0 bases, with 4 bases between. Germline CDR1 is SQVTM and CDR2 is ANQGSEA. The CDR3 has 10 amino acids. The CDR3 DNA follows: TGCAGCCGAATGAACACTGAAGCTTTCTTT. Protein sequence: CSRMNTEAFF.

Only a few counts were recorded for this clonotype. V gene TRBV6-1 combines with J gene TRBJ1-5, with TRBD1 matching over 7 bases. The germline V gene encodes CDR1 MNHNS and CDR2 SASEGT. The V and J ends lost 6 bases and 9 bases, in that order; junction bases with no gene match: 5. The length of the CDR3 is 12 residues. CDR3 loop: CASSDRVSPQHF. CDR3 nucleotide sequence: TGTGCCAGCAGCGACAGGGTTTCGCCCCAGCATTTT.

This clonotype was recorded many times. The chain has TRBV12-3 or TRBV12-4 and TRBJ1-1, with 7 bases aligning to TRBD1. CDR3 length: 14 amino acids. The V gene end was trimmed by 11 bases and the J gene end by 2 bases; junction bases not matched to a gene: 11. CDR3 in amino acids: CASAPTGSNTEAFF. The CDR3 nucleotides read TGTGCCTCTGCCCCGACAGGGAGTAACACTGAAGCTTTCTTT.

The rearrangement uses TRBV20-1 and TRBJ2-7; D is possibly TRBD2 (7 bases). The CDR3 is 12 residues long. The germline CDR1 and CDR2 sequences are DFQATT and SNEGSKA (reference sequence). Trimming cost V 6 bases and J 5 bases, with 14 bases left between them. The CDR3 here is CSAVGGADEQYF. The CDR3, as DNA: TGCAGTGCAGTTGGGGGGGCTGACGAGCAGTACTTC.